The entry below describes one T cell receptor beta chain. Its antigen is unidentified. The table came from immunoSEQ multiplex PCR; TCRdb's copy has only in-frame clones and leaves some out. The sample yields about 22,000 clones, roughly 90% seen once. This sample was included in a study of OX40 agonist ivuxolimab in advanced cancers. On the study more broadly: Ivuxolimab was administered intravenously to patients at 0.01 to 10 mg/kg every 2 weeks. Patients receiving dose escalation had hepatocellular carcinoma, melanoma, renal cell or head and neck cancer.

Germline loops: CDR1 LNHDA, CDR2 SQIVND (reference sequence). The ends were cut back, 5 bases at V and 7 bases at J, with 12 bases in the middle. The CDR3 totals 13 residues. Overall study results and limits: Doses of 0.1 to 3.0 mg/kg were accompanied by clonal expansion of CD4+ and CD8+ blood T cells by week 6. Some of the lowest clonal expansion was seen in partial responders at 0.1-3.0 mg/kg.

The receptor comes from an adult with an advanced solid tumor such as melanoma, head and neck, liver or kidney cancer. The genes are TRBV19 and TRBJ2-1; D unclear. The sample consisted of CD4+ or CD8+ T cells sorted from blood, taken in a trial of the OX40 agonist ivuxolimab. CDR3: CASSLLVGNEQFF. The CDR3 DNA reads as TGTGCCAGTAGTTTGCTAGTGGGGAATGAGCAGTTCTTC.